This T cell receptor (beta chain) was sequenced during a study of blood T cell repertoires in COVID-19. In the study overall: The United States, Italy and Spain were the sources of the acute and convalescent COVID-19 samples. Sources were T cells, B-cell-depleted T cells, or PBMCs; the material itself was cDNA or gDNA.

Original handling: Reference gene primer amplification gave nucleated cell count estimates. Generated by immunoSEQ multiplex PCR, the TCRdb table keeps only in-frame clones and is missing some. That table furnishes V, J and clone size, whereas the DNA furnished D and trimming. The data contain roughly 250,000 clones, 88% of them singletons. The source is a woman aged 25 to 45 with acute or convalescent COVID-19. Material: peripheral blood.

DNA of the CDR3: TGTGCCAGCAGCCCGACTACACAGGGGGCGGCTTTCTTT. Translation gives CASSPTTQGAAFF. The rearrangement uses TRBV3-1 (or the pseudogene TRBV3-2) and TRBJ1-1, with TRBD1 matching 9 bases. Germline V gene data show CDR1 as LGHDT and CDR2 as YNNKEL (reference sequence). This CDR3 contains 13 residues. The J segment lost 11 bases and the V segment lost 4 bases, leaving 8 bases of the junction unmatched.